These 19 T cell receptor beta chains were all obtained from the same sample, sequenced in a study of cytomegalovirus exposure and HLA in healthy donors. The method was immunoSEQ multiplex PCR; TCRdb's version includes in-frame clones alone and lacks a portion of them. The sample consists of 150,000 to 200,000 clones, about 89% of them appearing once. The sequenced sample was PBMCs. These receptors came from a young man in good health and CMV-seropositive.

This clone was detected only once. CDR3 sequence reads: CASSDPTLTKSAGYTF. The CDR3 DNA sequence: TGTGCCAGCAGCGACCCCACACTCACGAAGTCGGCGGGCTACACCTTC. The chain joins TRBV5-6 to TRBJ1-2; no reliable D call. Between the trimmed V and J ends, which lost 4 bases and 8 bases, there was a span of 24 bases. Looked up from germline, CDR1 is SGHDT and CDR2 is YYEEEE. The CDR3 is 16 residues long.

This clone came up once. V is TRBV7-9 and J is TRBJ2-1, with 14 bases matching TRBD2. The V segment lost 5 bases and the J segment 0 bases; nucleotides outside the gene matches: 9. The CDR3 consists of 19 residues. Germline CDR1 SEHNR, CDR2 FQNEAQ (reference sequence). CDR3 DNA: TGTGCCAGCAGCCATCCGGGACTAGCGGGAGTCACCTCCTACAATGAGCAGTTCTTC. Translated, it gives CASSHPGLAGVTSYNEQFF.

V usage is TRBV6-1 and J usage is TRBJ1-2; 7 bases are shared with TRBD1. CDR1 is MNHNS, CDR2 SASEGT, per germline. V shed 7 bases and J 3 bases; nucleotides not matched to a gene: 2. The CDR3 spans 12 residues. CDR3 sequence: CASNTGDYGYTF. CDR3 DNA: TGTGCCAGCAACACAGGGGACTATGGCTACACCTTC.

A remark on this clone: One junction end does not reproduce the germline sequence, and a read error may be involved. The rearrangement joins TRBV7-7 to TRBJ2-5; D gene uncertain. This CDR3 region has 12 residues. The germline gives CDR1 SSHAT, CDR2 FNYEAQ (reference sequence). CDR3 coding DNA: TGTGCTAGCAGCTTAGTGGGGGAGACCCAGTACTTC. This codes for CASSLVGETQYF.

The chain recombines TRBV14 with TRBJ2-7; 7 bases fit TRBD2. The CDR3 covers 20 residues. The germline gives CDR1 SGHDN, CDR2 FVKESK. After removal of 1 base from V and 0 bases from J, the junction contained 18 bases not matched to a gene. The CDR3, as DNA: TGTGCCAGCAGCCAAGGCCACGGGACTATACGTGTGCCGGCCTCCTACGAGCAGTACTTC. It translates to CASSQGHGTIRVPASYEQYF. Looking up the rest from reference TRBV14 and TRBJ2-7 gives the full variable domain: EAGVTQFPSHSVIEKGQTVTLRCDPISGHDNLYWYRRVMGKEIKFLLHFVKESKQDESGMPNNRFLAERTGGTYSTLKVQPAELEDSGVYFCASSQGHGTIRVPASYEQYFGPGTRLTVT.

The chain has TRBV5-6 and TRBJ2-3; D is undetermined. V lost 4 bases and J 10 bases, leaving 16 bases between the germline ends. CDR3 length equals 13 residues. CDR1 and CDR2 from the germline V gene are SGHDT and YYEEEE. The CDR3 bases are TGTGCCAGCAGCACCGAAGGGCCCATACCGCAGTATTTT. Translating it yields CASSTEGPIPQYF.

In its sample, this clone was seen a few times. The rearrangement uses TRBV5-1 and TRBJ1-1; D is undetermined. V was cut by 0 bases and J by 7 bases, with 10 bases left in between. The CDR3 sequence is 13 residues long. The germline V gene has CDR1 SGHRS and CDR2 YFSETQ. CDR3 amino acids: CASSLEWGNEAFF. CDR3 in DNA: TGCGCCAGCAGCTTGGAATGGGGTAATGAAGCTTTCTTT.

This chain connects TRBV11-3 to TRBJ1-6; D is unresolved. The germline V gene has CDR1 SGHNT and CDR2 YENEEA. The CDR3 is made up of 14 amino acids. V lost 1 base and J lost 7, with 8 bases in between. The chain's CDR3 is CASSLALENSPLHF. DNA of the CDR3: TGTGCCAGCAGCTTAGCTCTGGAAAATTCACCCCTCCACTTT.

This chain joins TRBV15 and TRBJ2-7; D is ambiguous. Germline V gene sequence: CDR1 LNHNV, CDR2 YYDKDF (reference sequence). The CDR3 spans 14 residues. V was trimmed by 1 base and J by 0 bases, leaving 7 bases between them. CDR3 bases: TGTGCCACCAGCAGAGGGATGGACTCCTACGAGCAGTACTTC. Protein sequence: CATSRGMDSYEQYF.

The chain uses TRBV11-3 and TRBJ2-3; D assignment may be TRBD1 or TRBD2 (5 bases each). CDR1 is SGHNT, CDR2 YENEEA, per germline. The CDR3 consists of 16 residues. Trimming took off 3 bases at V and 4 bases at J, with 17 bases between the two ends. The DNA of the CDR3 is TGTGCCAGCAGCTTTGTGGACACTGTGGGGGCAGATACGCAGTATTTT. This gives the protein CASSFVDTVGADTQYF.

This chain uses TRBV11-3 with TRBJ2-1; D tentatively fits TRBD1 or TRBD2 (5 bases each). CDR1 is SGHNT and CDR2 is YENEEA in the germline V gene. The CDR3 is 12 amino acids. With 3 bases removed from V and 6 bases from J, the gap between germline ends came to 6 bases. DNA of the CDR3: TGTGCCAGCAGCTTTGGGGGCAATGAGCAGTTCTTC. Its protein product is CASSFGGNEQFF.

The chain carries TRBV2 and TRBJ1-4; D might be TRBD1 (5 bases). Germline V gene data show CDR1 as SNHLY and CDR2 as FYNNEI. The V gene lost 4 bases and the J gene lost 6 bases, with 9 bases spanning the gap. This CDR3 is built from 13 residues. CDR3 sequence reads: CASSGGRDEKLFF. CDR3 in DNA: TGTGCCAGCAGTGGGGGACGAGATGAAAAACTGTTTTTT.

This clone was counted between two and nine times. The gene calls are TRBV6-5 and TRBJ1-2; D is unresolved. The CDR3 covers 15 residues. The V end was cut by 0 bases, the J end by 4 bases, with 12 bases between. Germline CDR1 MNHEY, CDR2 SVGAGI. The DNA for the CDR3 is TGTGCCAGCAGTTACTCGGTCCGGCAGGCCTATGGCTACACCTTC. This encodes CASSYSVRQAYGYTF.

This chain links TRBV13 with TRBJ2-3, with D possibly being TRBD1 (6 bases). Deletions cut 5 bases from V and 10 bases from J, with 19 bases between. This CDR3 comprises 14 residues. CDR1 and CDR2 (germline): PRHDT, FYEKMQ (reference sequence). CDR3 DNA: TGTGCCAGCAGCCAATCGGGACATCCTTGGGCGCAGTATTTT. Its translation is CASSQSGHPWAQYF.

The chain employs TRBV2 and TRBJ1-3; the D gene is possibly TRBD1 (6 bases). Deletions cut 7 bases from V and 0 bases from J, with 16 bases between. This CDR3 has 16 residues. The germline gives CDR1 SNHLY, CDR2 FYNNEI. CDR3 sequence reads: CASKGGIGFSGNTIYF. The CDR3, as DNA: TGTGCCAGCAAGGGGGGGATTGGGTTCTCTGGAAACACCATATATTTT.

V usage is TRBV19 and J usage is TRBJ1-2; a weak D match, TRBD1 (5 bases). The length of the CDR3 is 14 residues. The V gene's germline CDR1 is LNHDA and CDR2 SQIVND (reference sequence). Trimming pared 10 bases from V and 9 bases from J, leaving 24 bases between. CDR3 residues: CATTTSGTAYRYTF. The CDR3 bases are TGTGCCACGACAACGTCCGGGACTGCTTATCGCTACACCTTC.

The V call is TRBV18, the J call TRBJ2-7, with D unclear. Trimming removed 5 bases at V and 7 bases at J, with 15 bases between. CDR3 length: 13 amino acids. The germline V gene has CDR1 KGHSH and CDR2 LQKENI. This CDR3 is CASSRASPWEQYF. The CDR3 DNA is TGTGCCAGCTCAAGGGCCTCCCCTTGGGAGCAGTACTTC. The full variable domain, in which reference TRBV18 and TRBJ2-7 provide the parts outside the CDR3, is NAGVMQNPRHLVRRRGQEARLRCSPMKGHSHVYWYRQLPEEGLKFMVYLQKENIIDESGMPKERFSAEFPKEGPSILRIQQVVRGDSAAYFCASSRASPWEQYFGPGTRLTVT.

The table lists this clone with a count of one. This sequence joins TRBV6-6 and TRBJ2-7; 7 nucleotides match TRBD1. With 5 bases clipped from V and 2 bases from J, the junction kept 9 bases outside the gene matches. Germline values: CDR1 MNHNY, CDR2 SVGAGI (reference sequence). This CDR3 is built from 15 residues. Written as DNA, the CDR3 is TGTGCCAGCAGTGCCACCACCGGGACAGCCTACGAGCAGTACTTC. It specifies CASSATTGTAYEQYF.

This clone was detected only a few times. The rearrangement joins TRBV2 to TRBJ2-3; TRBD2 agrees at 12 bases. J gave up 4 bases and V 3 bases, and 8 bases lay outside the gene matches. Germline CDR1 and CDR2: SNHLY and FYNNEI. CDR3 size: 17 residues. The CDR3 DNA reads TGTGCCAGCAGTGAGGGGCTAGCGGGAGGGCGGGCAGATACGCAGTATTTT. It yields the protein CASSEGLAGGRADTQYF.